The 32 T cell receptor beta chains in this list originate from one sample, sequenced in a study of cytomegalovirus exposure and HLA in healthy donors. In the PCR, 60 Vbeta and 13 Jbeta primers were used. Libraries were prepared by immunoSEQ multiplex PCR; TCRdb keeps only in-frame clonotypes and omits some of them. There are approximately 160,000 clones in the sample; over 70% occur only once, and 2.5% to 3% lies in the top ten. Sequencing was performed on PBMCs. The origin of the receptors is a woman aged 50 to 65 in good health and CMV-seropositive.

The CDR3 region has the DNA TGTGCCACCAGCAGAGTTCCCCTCGGGCAAACAGGGACCCAGTACTTC. This codes for CATSRVPLGQTGTQYF. This chain links TRBV15 with TRBJ2-5; the D gene is possibly TRBD1 (5 bases). V was clipped by 1 base and J by 7 bases, with 19 bases between them. CDR1 and CDR2 (germline): LNHNV, YYDKDF (reference sequence). The CDR3 extends over 16 amino acids.

The chain combines TRBV2 with TRBJ1-4; no definite D call. CDR3 length: 20 amino acids. The germline gives CDR1 SNHLY, CDR2 FYNNEI. The V gene lost 3 bases and the J gene lost 3 bases, with 26 bases spanning the gap. This CDR3 reads CASSDGGLGMIEYANEKLFF. The CDR3 DNA reads TGTGCCAGCAGTGATGGTGGGCTCGGCATGATTGAGTACGCTAATGAAAAACTGTTTTTT.

This clone has only a few counts. The V call is TRBV5-8, the J call TRBJ2-7; D may be TRBD1 (6 bases). The germline V and J ends were trimmed by 0 bases and 7 bases, with 11 bases remaining between them. In germline, CDR1 is SGHTS, CDR2 YDEGEE. The CDR3 spans 13 residues. The CDR3 loop reads CASSLGQVAEQYF. The CDR3 coding sequence is TGTGCCAGCAGCTTGGGACAGGTAGCTGAGCAGTACTTC.

V is TRBV5-6 and J is TRBJ2-1; 12 bases match TRBD2. The V gene end was trimmed by 2 bases and the J gene end by 6 bases; junction bases not matched to a gene: 9. The CDR3 is 17 residues long. Germline loops: CDR1 SGHDT, CDR2 YYEEEE. CDR3 amino acids: CASSFYGRLAGANEQFF. In nucleotides, the CDR3 is TGTGCCAGCAGCTTCTACGGTAGACTAGCGGGGGCCAATGAGCAGTTCTTC.

The chain is built from TRBV28 and TRBJ1-2; 7 bases match TRBD1. Germline V CDR1 and CDR2: MDHEN, SYDVKM. The CDR3 totals 14 residues. Trimming at V came to 2 bases and at J to 7 bases, leaving 7 bases not matched to a gene. CDR3 nucleotide sequence: TGTGCCAGCAGTTTAGAACAGGGGATTCGTGGCTACACCTTC. Amino acid sequence: CASSLEQGIRGYTF.

In DNA form, the CDR3 reads TGTGCCAGCAGTCGACAGGGGGCGTATTACGAGCAGTACTTC. Residues: CASSRQGAYYEQYF. The chain recombines TRBV6-5 with TRBJ2-7, with 10 bases identical to TRBD1. Looked up from germline, CDR1 is MNHEY and CDR2 is SVGAGI. The CDR3 length is 14 residues. V gave up 5 bases and J gave up 4 bases; unmatched junction bases: 5.

This chain uses TRBV15 with TRBJ2-3, with a tentative D call TRBD1 (5 bases). The CDR3 contains 15 residues. V lost 3 bases to trimming and J lost 4 bases, with 14 bases between them. The germline CDR1 and CDR2 sequences are LNHNV and YYDKDF (reference sequence). This chain's CDR3 is CATSRTIGAPDTQYF. The CDR3 DNA follows: TGTGCCACCAGCAGGACCATAGGGGCCCCAGATACGCAGTATTTT.

The J gene is TRBJ2-3, the V gene TRBV2; tentative D call: TRBD2 (7 bases). Trimming took 6 bases from V and 8 from J, leaving 18 bases between them. There are 14 residues in the CDR3. Looked up from germline, CDR1 is SNHLY and CDR2 is FYNNEI. CDR3: CASRGGAGGGTQYF. CDR3 DNA: TGTGCCAGCAGGGGGGGGGCCGGGGGAGGTACGCAGTATTTT.

The rearrangement joins TRBV7-9 to TRBJ2-7, with D possibly matching TRBD2 (6 bases). The CDR3 length is 14 residues. The V end was cut by 5 bases, the J end by 4 bases, with 15 bases between. Germline V gives CDR1 SEHNR, CDR2 FQNEAQ (reference sequence). CDR3 protein: CASSPTGGRYEQYF. The CDR3 coding sequence is TGTGCCAGCAGCCCAACAGGTGGGAGGTACGAGCAGTACTTC.

The chain links TRBV2 to TRBJ2-7; TRBD2 matches at 8 bases. CDR1 and CDR2 from the germline V gene are SNHLY and FYNNEI. The CDR3 consists of 11 residues. The V gene end was trimmed by 8 bases and the J gene end by 4 bases; junction bases not matched to a gene: 1. The CDR3 is CASGLAYEQYF. CDR3 DNA: TGTGCCAGCGGACTAGCTTACGAGCAGTACTTC.

The chain employs TRBV2 and TRBJ1-1; 7 nucleotides agree with TRBD1. The CDR3 runs 12 residues. Looked up from germline, CDR1 is SNHLY and CDR2 is FYNNEI. The J segment lost 8 bases and the V segment lost 7 bases, leaving 7 bases of the junction unmatched. CDR3 sequence: CASKVRQGEAFF. The DNA for the CDR3 is TGTGCCAGCAAAGTTAGACAGGGCGAAGCTTTCTTT.

This rearrangement joins TRBV7-8 to TRBJ1-2; no definite D call. Trimming removed 2 bases from V and 5 bases from J, with 9 bases in between. The germline gives CDR1 SGHVS, CDR2 FQNEAQ. This CDR3 is built from 13 residues. CDR3 nucleotides: TGTGCCAGCAGCTTAAGGAGGGAATATGGCTACACCTTC. Its protein is CASSLRREYGYTF. The full variable domain, rest sourced from reference TRBV7-8 and TRBJ1-2, is GAGVSQSPRYKVAKRGQDVALRCDPISGHVSLFWYQQALGQGPEFLTYFQNEAQLDKSGLPSDRFFAERPEGSVSTLKIQRTQQEDSAVYLCASSLRREYGYTFGSGTRLTVV.

The chain joins TRBV7-9 to TRBJ1-3, with D unresolved. V lost 2 bases, J lost 8 bases, and 13 bases lay in between. CDR1 and CDR2 from the germline V gene are SEHNR and FQNEAQ (reference sequence). The CDR3 sequence is 14 residues long. The CDR3: CASSLLTTTDTIYF. The CDR3 nucleotides read TGTGCCAGCAGCTTACTAACAACAACAGACACCATATATTTT.

The chain recombines TRBV27 with TRBJ1-2; the match to TRBD1 covers 11 bases. Germline CDR1 is MNHEY and CDR2 is SMNVEV (reference sequence). The CDR3 covers 14 residues. The V and J ends lost 5 bases and 6 bases, in that order; junction bases with no gene match: 5. CDR3 sequence (DNA): TGTGCCAGCAGTCGTTGGGACAGGGGGGATGGCTACACCTTC. It specifies CASSRWDRGDGYTF.

This clone was seen a handful of times. V and J are TRBV19 and TRBJ1-5, with 9 bases fitting TRBD1. The CDR3 sequence is 18 residues long. Germline V gives CDR1 LNHDA, CDR2 SQIVND (reference sequence). J gave up 0 bases and V 6 bases, and 12 bases lay outside the gene matches. The CDR3 is CASSISGTGRYSNQPQHF. The CDR3 DNA follows: TGTGCCAGTAGCATATCCGGGACAGGGCGTTATAGCAATCAGCCCCAGCATTTT.

The chain recombines TRBV5-6 with TRBJ1-2; the match to TRBD1 covers 7 bases. The ends lost 0 bases at V and 2 bases at J; junction bases unmatched: 7. Germline V gene data show CDR1 as SGHDT and CDR2 as YYEEEE. This CDR3 region has 16 residues. The CDR3 coding sequence is TGTGCCAGCAGCTTGGAGGGGGCGGGACACAACTATGGCTACACCTTC. It yields the protein CASSLEGAGHNYGYTF.

This rearrangement joins TRBV18 to TRBJ2-6; D remains unclear. The CDR3 totals 15 residues. CDR1 is KGHSH and CDR2 is LQKENI in the germline V gene. Between the trimmed V and J ends, which lost 4 bases and 0 bases, there was a span of 7 bases. The CDR3 sequence: CASSHPSSGANVLTF. CDR3 sequence (DNA): TGTGCCAGCTCACACCCTAGCTCTGGGGCCAACGTCCTGACTTTC.

The chain links TRBV7-9 to TRBJ1-1; 7 nucleotides agree with TRBD1. This CDR3 is 14 amino acids long. J lost 1 base, V lost 5 bases, and 4 bases had no gene match. Per germline, CDR1 SEHNR and CDR2 FQNEAQ (reference sequence). This CDR3 is CASSLGQKNTEAFF. The CDR3 nucleotides are TGTGCCAGCAGCCTGGGACAGAAGAACACTGAAGCTTTCTTT.

A few counts support this clone. V usage is TRBV10-1 and J usage is TRBJ2-1; 8 bases agree with TRBD1. The CDR3 totals 15 residues. V gave up 5 bases and J gave up 2 bases; unmatched junction bases: 5. Germline assignment: CDR1 WNHNN and CDR2 SYGVQD (reference sequence). CDR3 region: CASSSDRVAYNEQFF. The CDR3 DNA sequence: TGCGCCAGCAGTTCGGACAGGGTCGCCTACAATGAGCAGTTCTTC.

This sequence joins TRBV5-1 and TRBJ2-7; TRBD1 matches 9 bases. Looked up from germline, CDR1 is SGHRS and CDR2 is YFSETQ. Unmatched junction bases numbered 13, after V lost 0 bases and J lost 12 bases. This CDR3 spans 15 amino acids. CDR3 loop: CASSLAPTGGVFPYF. DNA of the CDR3: TGCGCCAGCAGCTTGGCACCTACAGGGGGCGTTTTTCCGTACTTC.

The gene calls are TRBV14 and TRBJ2-3; D gene ambiguous. The CDR3 is 14 residues long. V lost 0 bases to trimming and J lost 4 bases, with 8 bases between them. The germline CDR1 and CDR2 sequences are SGHDN and FVKESK. The CDR3 here is CASSQDSPADTQYF. CDR3 DNA: TGTGCCAGCAGCCAAGATTCCCCCGCAGATACGCAGTATTTT.

This clone was recorded a few times. V usage is TRBV2 and J usage is TRBJ1-2, with D possibly being TRBD1 (6 bases). The V gene lost 7 bases and the J gene lost 4 bases, with 16 bases spanning the gap. The CDR3 covers 14 residues. Germline loops: CDR1 SNHLY, CDR2 FYNNEI. The CDR3 bases are TGTGCCAGCACCACATCCGACAGGCCCTATGGCTACACCTTC. Encoded protein: CASTTSDRPYGYTF.

In its sample, this clone was seen a few times. V gene TRBV6-1 combines with J gene TRBJ1-1; D is uncertain. Germline V gives CDR1 MNHNS, CDR2 SASEGT. V was clipped by 0 bases and J by 8 bases, with 10 bases between them. The CDR3 is 13 residues long. For the CDR3, the DNA is TGTGCCAGCAGTGAAGCGGTCTTAGCCGAAGCTTTCTTT. Protein sequence: CASSEAVLAEAFF.

The chain combines TRBV11-2 with TRBJ1-1; TRBD1 is a possible D gene (6 bases). The germline gives CDR1 SGHAT, CDR2 FQNNGV. This CDR3 has 12 residues. Between the trimmed V and J ends, which lost 2 bases and 11 bases, there was a span of 12 bases. CDR3 in amino acids: CASSLFRGRAFF. CDR3 coding DNA: TGTGCCAGCAGCTTATTCAGGGGAAGGGCTTTCTTT.

The chain is built from TRBV10-3 and TRBJ2-1, with 11 bases identical to TRBD2. J was trimmed by 9 bases and V by 9 bases; bases with no gene match: 10. CDR1 and CDR2 from the germline V gene are ENHRY and SYGVKD. The CDR3 spans 14 residues. CDR3 residues: CAIHSGGAVGEQFF. The CDR3 DNA follows: TGTGCCATTCATAGCGGGGGGGCTGTCGGTGAGCAGTTCTTC.

The CDR3 DNA reads TGTGCCAGCATCCGGGACAGGGGGAGTACTGAAGCTTTCTTT. Its translation is CASIRDRGSTEAFF. The J gene is TRBJ1-1, the V gene TRBV6-5; 11 bases line up with TRBD1. The CDR3 is 14 residues long. V was clipped by 7 bases and J by 5 bases; unmatched bases: 6. The germline V gene encodes CDR1 MNHEY and CDR2 SVGAGI.

The chain has TRBV7-9 and TRBJ1-3; a weak D match, TRBD1 (5 bases). Germline V gene lookup returns CDR1 SEHNR and CDR2 FQNEAQ (reference sequence). The CDR3 is 16 residues long. The ends were cut back, 4 bases at V and 0 bases at J, with 13 bases in the middle. CDR3 residues: CASSSGTSSSGNTIYF. The CDR3 DNA sequence: TGTGCCAGCAGCTCAGGGACTTCCAGCTCTGGAAACACCATATATTTT.

The J gene is TRBJ1-4, the V gene TRBV29-1, with 8 bases identical to TRBD1. The length of the CDR3 is 12 residues. Germline loops: CDR1 SQVTM, CDR2 ANQGSEA. V trimming: 6 bases; J trimming: 8 bases; junction bases outside the gene matches: 5. Here the CDR3 reads CSVGQVGEKLFF. The CDR3 DNA follows: TGCAGCGTGGGACAGGTCGGGGAAAAACTGTTTTTT. The complete variable domain, with remaining parts taken from reference TRBV29-1 and TRBJ1-4, reads SAVISQKPSRDICQRGTSLTIQCQVDSQVTMMFWYRQQPGQSLTLIATANQGSEATYESGFVIDKFPISRPNLTFSTLTVSNMSPEDSSIYLCSVGQVGEKLFFGSGTQLSVL.

This chain uses TRBV6-1 with TRBJ1-5; D gene ambiguous. This CDR3 has 14 amino acids. The V gene's germline CDR1 is MNHNS and CDR2 SASEGT. With 7 bases removed from V and 5 bases from J, the gap between germline ends came to 15 bases. Here the CDR3 reads CASNPTAGYQPQHF. The CDR3 DNA reads TGTGCCAGCAACCCGACGGCGGGGTATCAGCCCCAGCATTTT.

This chain links TRBV6-1 with TRBJ2-6, with 8 bases matching TRBD1. Per germline, CDR1 MNHNS and CDR2 SASEGT. CDR3 size: 19 residues. Unmatched junction bases numbered 15, after V lost 4 bases and J lost 4 bases. CDR3 region: CASSARQGLPSSGANVLTF. The CDR3 coding sequence is TGTGCCAGCAGTGCGCGACAGGGGCTGCCCTCTTCGGGGGCCAACGTCCTGACTTTC.

This chain uses TRBV7-2 with TRBJ2-3; no definite D call. V lost 4 bases and J lost 7, with 6 bases in between. CDR3 length: 11 residues. CDR1 SGHTA and CDR2 FQGNSA come from the germline V gene. The CDR3 DNA follows: TGTGCCAGCAGCTCCTTAAATACGCAGTATTTT. Protein product: CASSSLNTQYF.

The chain recombines TRBV5-8 with TRBJ2-3; tentatively, D is TRBD2 (6 bases). Trimming pared 3 bases from V and 0 bases from J, leaving 11 bases between. The germline CDR1 and CDR2 sequences are SGHTS and YDEGEE. CDR3 length: 15 residues. The CDR3 bases are TGTGCCAGCAGCTGGGGACTGGGAAGCACAGATACGCAGTATTTT. Amino acids: CASSWGLGSTDTQYF. The whole variable domain, remainder taken from reference TRBV5-8 and TRBJ2-3, is EAGVTQSPTHLIKTRGQQATLRCSPISGHTSVYWYQQALGLGLQFLLWYDEGEERNRGNFPPRFSGRQFPNYSSELNVNALELEDSALYLCASSWGLGSTDTQYFGPGTRLTVL.